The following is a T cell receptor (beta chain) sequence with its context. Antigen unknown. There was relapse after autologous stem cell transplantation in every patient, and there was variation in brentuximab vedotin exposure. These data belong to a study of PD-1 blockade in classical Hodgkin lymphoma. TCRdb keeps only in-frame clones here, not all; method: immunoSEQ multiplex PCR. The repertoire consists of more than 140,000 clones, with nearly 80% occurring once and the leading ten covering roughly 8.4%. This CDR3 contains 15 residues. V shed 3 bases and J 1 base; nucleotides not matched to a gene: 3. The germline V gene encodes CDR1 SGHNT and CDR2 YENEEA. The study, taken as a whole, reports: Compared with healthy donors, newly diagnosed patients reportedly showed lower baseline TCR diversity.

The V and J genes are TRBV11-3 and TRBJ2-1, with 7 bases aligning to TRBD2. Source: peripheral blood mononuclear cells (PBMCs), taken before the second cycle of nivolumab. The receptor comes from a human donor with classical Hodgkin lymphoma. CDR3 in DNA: TGTGCCAGCAGCTTGACTAGCCAATCCTACAATGAGCAGTTCTTC. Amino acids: CASSLTSQSYNEQFF.